This TCR beta chain was found in a study of beta chain features in type 1 diabetes. Turning to the study itself: The study examined more than 100,000,000 sorted cells across all samples.

From germline, CDR1 is MGHDK and CDR2 SYGVNS. Trimming removed 3 bases at V and 3 bases at J, with 18 bases between. The CDR3 has 17 residues. The study reverse transcribed the entire isolated RNA, so it sequenced expressed TCRB transcripts. Produced via immunoSEQ multiplex PCR; TCRdb's table is partial and in-frame only. The sample carries roughly 340,000 clones, roughly an eighth recorded once. Notes on this clone: Its antigen is undetermined.

Study outcomes and limitations: Patients with type 1 diabetes carried fewer insertions and had more deletions at their VDJ junctions. Naive, central memory and Treg TCRB repertoires appeared more alike in patients than in healthy donors. Across all four CD4+ subsets, people with type 1 diabetes showed modestly shorter TCRB CDR3s.

The chain recombines TRBV25-1 with TRBJ2-4; D perhaps matches TRBD2 (6 bases). Sequences were obtained from naive CD4+ T cells from blood. The receptor was derived from a woman in her late teens or twenties with type 1 diabetes. This chain's CDR3 is CASSDRRASAVKNIQYF. CDR3 sequence (DNA): TGTGCCAGCAGTGATCGTAGGGCTAGCGCGGTCAAAAACATTCAGTACTTC.